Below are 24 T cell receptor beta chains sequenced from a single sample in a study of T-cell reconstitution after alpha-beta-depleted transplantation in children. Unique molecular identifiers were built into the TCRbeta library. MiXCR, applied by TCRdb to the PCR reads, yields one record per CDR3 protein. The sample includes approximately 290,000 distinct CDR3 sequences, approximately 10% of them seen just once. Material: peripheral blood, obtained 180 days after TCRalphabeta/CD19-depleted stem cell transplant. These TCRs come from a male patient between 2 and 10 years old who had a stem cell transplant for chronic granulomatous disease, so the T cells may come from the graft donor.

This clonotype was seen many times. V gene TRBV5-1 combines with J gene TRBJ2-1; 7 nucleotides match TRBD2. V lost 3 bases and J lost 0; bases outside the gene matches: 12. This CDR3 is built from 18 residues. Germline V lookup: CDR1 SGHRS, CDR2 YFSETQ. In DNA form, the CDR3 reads TGCGCCAGCAGCTCGGGGGTTCTACTAGCGAGCTCCTACAATGAGCAGTTCTTC. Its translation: CASSSGVLLASSYNEQFF. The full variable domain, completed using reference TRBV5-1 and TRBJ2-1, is KAGVTQTPRYLIKTRGQQVTLSCSPISGHRSVSWYQQTPGQGLQFLFEYFSETQRNKGNFPGRFSGRQFSNSRSEMNVSTLELGDSALYLCASSSGVLLASSYNEQFFGPGTRLTVL.

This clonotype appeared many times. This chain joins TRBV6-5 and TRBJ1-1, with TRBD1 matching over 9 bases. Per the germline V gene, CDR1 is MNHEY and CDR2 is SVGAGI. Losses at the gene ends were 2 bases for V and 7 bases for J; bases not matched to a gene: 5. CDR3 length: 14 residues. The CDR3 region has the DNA TGTGCCAGCAGTTACACTCCGGGACAGGGTGAAGCTTTCTTT. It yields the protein CASSYTPGQGEAFF.

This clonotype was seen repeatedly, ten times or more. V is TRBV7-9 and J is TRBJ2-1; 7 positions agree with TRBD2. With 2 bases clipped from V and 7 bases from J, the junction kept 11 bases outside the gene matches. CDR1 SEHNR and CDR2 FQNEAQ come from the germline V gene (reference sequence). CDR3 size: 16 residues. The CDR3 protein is CASSLSGGSRVNEQFF. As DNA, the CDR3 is TGTGCCAGCAGCTTAAGTGGCGGGAGTAGGGTAAATGAGCAGTTCTTC.

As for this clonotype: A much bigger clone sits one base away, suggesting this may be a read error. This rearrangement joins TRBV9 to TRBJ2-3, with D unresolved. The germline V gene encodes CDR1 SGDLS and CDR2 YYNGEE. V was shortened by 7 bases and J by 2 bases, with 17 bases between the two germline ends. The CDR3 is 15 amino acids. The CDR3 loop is CASDRHGVFTDTQYF. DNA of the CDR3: TGTGCCAGCGACCGACATGGGGTATTCACAGATACGCAGTATTTT.

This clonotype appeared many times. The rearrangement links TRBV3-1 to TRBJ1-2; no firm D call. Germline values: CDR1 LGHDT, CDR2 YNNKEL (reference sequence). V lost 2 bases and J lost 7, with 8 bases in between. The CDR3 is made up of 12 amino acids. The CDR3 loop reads CASSQLLSGYTF. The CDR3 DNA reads TGTGCCAGCAGCCAACTGCTCTCTGGCTACACCTTC.

CDR3: CASSYVTGWNTEAFF. The CDR3 nucleotides are TGTGCCAGCAGTTACGTGACAGGGTGGAACACTGAAGCTTTCTTT. The rearrangement links TRBV6-2 or TRBV6-3 to TRBJ1-1, with 7 nucleotides matching TRBD1. Germline V gene sequence: CDR1 MNHEY, CDR2 SVGEGT. With 2 bases clipped from V and 1 base from J, the junction kept 4 bases outside the gene matches. The CDR3 has 15 amino acids.

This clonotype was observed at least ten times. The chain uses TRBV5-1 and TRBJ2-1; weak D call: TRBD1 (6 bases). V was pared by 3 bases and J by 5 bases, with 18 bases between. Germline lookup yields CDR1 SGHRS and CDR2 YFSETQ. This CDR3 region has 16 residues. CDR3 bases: TGCGCCAGCAGCTCGACCGGGACAAGGGGACACAATGAGCAGTTCTTC. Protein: CASSSTGTRGHNEQFF. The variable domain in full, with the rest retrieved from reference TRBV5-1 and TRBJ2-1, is KAGVTQTPRYLIKTRGQQVTLSCSPISGHRSVSWYQQTPGQGLQFLFEYFSETQRNKGNFPGRFSGRQFSNSRSEMNVSTLELGDSALYLCASSSTGTRGHNEQFFGPGTRLTVL.

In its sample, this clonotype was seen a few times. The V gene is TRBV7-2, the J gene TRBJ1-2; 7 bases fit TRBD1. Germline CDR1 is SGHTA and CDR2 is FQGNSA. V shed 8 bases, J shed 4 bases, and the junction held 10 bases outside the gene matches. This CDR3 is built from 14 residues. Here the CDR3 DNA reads TGTGCCAGCGGCTCCCAGACAGGGCTCTATGGCTACACCTTC. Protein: CASGSQTGLYGYTF.

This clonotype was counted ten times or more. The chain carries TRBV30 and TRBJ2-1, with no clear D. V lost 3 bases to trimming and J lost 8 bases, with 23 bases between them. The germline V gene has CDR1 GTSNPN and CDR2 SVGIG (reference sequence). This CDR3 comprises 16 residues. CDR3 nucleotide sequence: TGTGCCTGGAGAGTTCCCCGCGACCCGAGGCCCTATGAGCAGTTCTTC. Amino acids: CAWRVPRDPRPYEQFF.

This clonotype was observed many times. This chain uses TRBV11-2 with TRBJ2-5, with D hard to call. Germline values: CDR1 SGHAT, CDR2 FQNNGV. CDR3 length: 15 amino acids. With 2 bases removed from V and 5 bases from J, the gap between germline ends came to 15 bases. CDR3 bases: TGTGCCAGCAGCTTAACCGTGGCGGAGTGGGAGACCCAGTACTTC. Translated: CASSLTVAEWETQYF.

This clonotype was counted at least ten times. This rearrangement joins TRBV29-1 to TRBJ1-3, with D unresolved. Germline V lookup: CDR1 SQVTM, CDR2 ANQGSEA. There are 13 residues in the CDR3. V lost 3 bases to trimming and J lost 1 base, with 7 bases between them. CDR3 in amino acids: CSVDPLSGNTIYF. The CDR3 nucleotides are TGCAGCGTTGACCCCCTATCTGGAAACACCATATATTTT. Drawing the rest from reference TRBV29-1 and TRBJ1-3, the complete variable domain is SAVISQKPSRDICQRGTSLTIQCQVDSQVTMMFWYRQQPGQSLTLIATANQGSEATYESGFVIDKFPISRPNLTFSTLTVSNMSPEDSSIYLCSVDPLSGNTIYFGEGSWLTVV.

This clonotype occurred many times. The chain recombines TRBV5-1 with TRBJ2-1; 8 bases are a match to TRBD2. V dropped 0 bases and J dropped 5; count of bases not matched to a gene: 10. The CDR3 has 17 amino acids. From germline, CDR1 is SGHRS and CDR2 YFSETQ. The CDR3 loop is CASSLAFSGGPNNEQFF. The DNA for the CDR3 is TGCGCCAGCAGCTTGGCCTTTTCGGGAGGGCCCAACAATGAGCAGTTCTTC.

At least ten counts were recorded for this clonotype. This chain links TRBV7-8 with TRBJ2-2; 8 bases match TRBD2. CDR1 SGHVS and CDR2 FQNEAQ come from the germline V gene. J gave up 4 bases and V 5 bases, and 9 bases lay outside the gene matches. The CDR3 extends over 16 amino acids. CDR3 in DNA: TGTGCCAGCAGCCAGACGCCAGCGGGAGCCACCGGGGAGCTGTTTTTT. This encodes CASSQTPAGATGELFF.

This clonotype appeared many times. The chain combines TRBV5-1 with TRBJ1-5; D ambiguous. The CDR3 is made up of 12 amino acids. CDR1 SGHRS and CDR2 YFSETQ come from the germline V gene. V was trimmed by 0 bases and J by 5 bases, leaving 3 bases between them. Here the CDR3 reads CASSLGDQPQHF. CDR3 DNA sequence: TGCGCCAGCAGCTTGGGAGATCAGCCCCAGCATTTT.

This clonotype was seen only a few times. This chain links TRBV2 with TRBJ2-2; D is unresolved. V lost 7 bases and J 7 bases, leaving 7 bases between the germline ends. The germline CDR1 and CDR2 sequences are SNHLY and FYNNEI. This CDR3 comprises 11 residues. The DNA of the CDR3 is TGTGCCAGCACTTCGAACGGGGAGCTGTTTTTT. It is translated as CASTSNGELFF.

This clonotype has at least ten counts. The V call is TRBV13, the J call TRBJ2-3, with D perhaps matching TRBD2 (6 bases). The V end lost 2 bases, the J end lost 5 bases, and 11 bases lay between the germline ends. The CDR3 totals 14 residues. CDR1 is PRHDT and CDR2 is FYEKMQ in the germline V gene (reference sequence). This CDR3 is CASSLTGEGDTQYF. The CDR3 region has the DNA TGTGCCAGCAGCTTAACGGGAGAGGGAGATACGCAGTATTTT.

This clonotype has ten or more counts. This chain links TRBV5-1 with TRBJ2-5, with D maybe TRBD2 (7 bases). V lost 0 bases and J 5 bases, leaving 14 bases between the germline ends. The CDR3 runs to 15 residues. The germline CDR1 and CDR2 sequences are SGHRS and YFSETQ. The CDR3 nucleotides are TGCGCCAGCAGCTTGGACGGGGGGCGTCGGGAGACCCAGTACTTC. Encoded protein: CASSLDGGRRETQYF.

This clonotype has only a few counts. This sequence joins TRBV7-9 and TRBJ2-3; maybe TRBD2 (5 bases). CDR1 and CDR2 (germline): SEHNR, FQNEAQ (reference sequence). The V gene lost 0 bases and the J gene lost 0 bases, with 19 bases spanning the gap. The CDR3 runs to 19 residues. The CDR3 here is CASSLAPRKRTASTDTQYF. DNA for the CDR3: TGTGCCAGCAGCTTAGCACCGAGGAAGCGGACCGCTAGCACAGATACGCAGTATTTT.

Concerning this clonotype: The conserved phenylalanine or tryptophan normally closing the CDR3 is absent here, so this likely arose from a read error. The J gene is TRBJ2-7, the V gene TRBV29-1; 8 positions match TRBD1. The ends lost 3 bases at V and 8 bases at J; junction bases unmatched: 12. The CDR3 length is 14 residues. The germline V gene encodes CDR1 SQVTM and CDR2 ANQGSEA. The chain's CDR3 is CSVDPGQGTLKQYS. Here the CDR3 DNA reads TGCAGCGTTGATCCCGGACAGGGCACACTTAAGCAGTACTCC.

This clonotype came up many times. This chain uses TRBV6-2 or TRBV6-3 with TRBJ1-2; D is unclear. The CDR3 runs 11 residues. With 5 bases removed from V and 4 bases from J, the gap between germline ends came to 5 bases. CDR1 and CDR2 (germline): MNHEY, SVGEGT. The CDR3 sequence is CASSDFYGYTF. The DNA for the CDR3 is TGTGCCAGCAGTGACTTCTATGGCTACACCTTC.

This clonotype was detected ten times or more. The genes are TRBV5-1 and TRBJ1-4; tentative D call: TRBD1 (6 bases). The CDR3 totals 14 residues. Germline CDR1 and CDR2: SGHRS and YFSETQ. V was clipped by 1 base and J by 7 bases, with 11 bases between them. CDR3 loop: CASSLLQGGEKLFF. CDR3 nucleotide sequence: TGCGCCAGCAGCTTGCTACAGGGTGGTGAAAAACTGTTTTTT.

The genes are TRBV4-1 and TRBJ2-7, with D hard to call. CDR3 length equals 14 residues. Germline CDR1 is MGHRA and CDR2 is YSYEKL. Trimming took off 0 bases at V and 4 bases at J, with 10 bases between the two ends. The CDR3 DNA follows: TGCGCCAGCAGCCAAGAGCGAGTGGTATACGAGCAGTACTTC. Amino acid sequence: CASSQERVVYEQYF.

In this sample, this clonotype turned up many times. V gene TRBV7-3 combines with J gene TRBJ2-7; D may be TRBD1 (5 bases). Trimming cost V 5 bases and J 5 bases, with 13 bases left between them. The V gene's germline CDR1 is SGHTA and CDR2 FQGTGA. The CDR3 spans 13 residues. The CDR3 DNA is TGTGCCAGCAGCGTCAACCAGGGTCACGAGCAGTACTTC. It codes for CASSVNQGHEQYF.

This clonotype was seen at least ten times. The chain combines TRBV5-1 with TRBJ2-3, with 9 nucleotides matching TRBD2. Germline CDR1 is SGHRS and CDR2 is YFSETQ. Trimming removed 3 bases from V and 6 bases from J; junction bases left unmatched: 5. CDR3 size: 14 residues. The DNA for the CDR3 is TGCGCCAGCAGCTGGGATAGCGGGAGCGATACGCAGTATTTT. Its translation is CASSWDSGSDTQYF.